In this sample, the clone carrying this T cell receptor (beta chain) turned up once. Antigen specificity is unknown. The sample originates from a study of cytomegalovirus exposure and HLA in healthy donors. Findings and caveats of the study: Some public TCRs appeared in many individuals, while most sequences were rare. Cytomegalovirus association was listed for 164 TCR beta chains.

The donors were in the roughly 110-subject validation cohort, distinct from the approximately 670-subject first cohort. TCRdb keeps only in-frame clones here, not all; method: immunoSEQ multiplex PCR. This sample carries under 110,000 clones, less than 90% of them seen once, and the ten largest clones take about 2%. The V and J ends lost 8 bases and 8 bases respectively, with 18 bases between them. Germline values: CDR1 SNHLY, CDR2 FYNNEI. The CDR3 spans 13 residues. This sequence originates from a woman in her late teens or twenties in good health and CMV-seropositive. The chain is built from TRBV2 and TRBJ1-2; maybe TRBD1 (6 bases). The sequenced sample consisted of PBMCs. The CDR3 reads CASAGQRPQGYTF. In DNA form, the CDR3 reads TGTGCCAGCGCAGGACAGCGACCTCAAGGCTACACCTTC.